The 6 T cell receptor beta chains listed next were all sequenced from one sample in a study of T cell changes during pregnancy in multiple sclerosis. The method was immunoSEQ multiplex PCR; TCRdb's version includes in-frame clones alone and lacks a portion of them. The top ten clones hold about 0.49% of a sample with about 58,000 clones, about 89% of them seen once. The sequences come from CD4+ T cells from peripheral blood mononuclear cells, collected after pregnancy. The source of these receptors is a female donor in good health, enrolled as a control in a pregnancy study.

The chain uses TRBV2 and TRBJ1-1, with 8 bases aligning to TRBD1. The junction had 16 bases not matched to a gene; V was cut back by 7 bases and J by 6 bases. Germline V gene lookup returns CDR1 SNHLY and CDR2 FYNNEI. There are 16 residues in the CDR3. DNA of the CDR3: TGTGCCAGCACCGCACCAGGACAGGGCCCGGTGCCTGAAGCTTTCTTT. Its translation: CASTAPGQGPVPEAFF.

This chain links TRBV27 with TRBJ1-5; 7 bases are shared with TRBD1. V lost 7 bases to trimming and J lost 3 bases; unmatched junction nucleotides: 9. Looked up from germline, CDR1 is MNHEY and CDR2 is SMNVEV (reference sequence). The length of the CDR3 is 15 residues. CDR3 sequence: CASKLQGLNNQPQHF. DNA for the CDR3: TGTGCCAGCAAATTACAGGGGCTTAACAATCAGCCCCAGCATTTT.

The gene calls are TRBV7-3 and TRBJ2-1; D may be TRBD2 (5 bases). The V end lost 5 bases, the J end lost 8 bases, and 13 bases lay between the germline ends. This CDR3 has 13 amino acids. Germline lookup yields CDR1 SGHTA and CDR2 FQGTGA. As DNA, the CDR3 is TGTGCCAGCAGCGCTAACGCCGGGGATGAGCAGTTCTTC. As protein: CASSANAGDEQFF.

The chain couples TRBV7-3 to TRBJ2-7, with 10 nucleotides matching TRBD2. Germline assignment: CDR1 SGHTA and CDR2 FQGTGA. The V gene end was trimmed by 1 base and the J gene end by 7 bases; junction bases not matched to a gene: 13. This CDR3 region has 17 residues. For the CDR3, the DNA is TGTGCCAGCAGCTTAATTATCAGCGGGGGGGCCGCCTCAGAGCAGTACTTC. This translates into CASSLIISGGAASEQYF.

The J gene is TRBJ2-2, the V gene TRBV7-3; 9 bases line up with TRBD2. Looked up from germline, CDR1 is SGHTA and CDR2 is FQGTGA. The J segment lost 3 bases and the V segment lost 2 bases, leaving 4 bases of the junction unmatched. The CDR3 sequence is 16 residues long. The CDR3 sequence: CASSLGGLAYTGELFF. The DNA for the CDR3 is TGTGCCAGCAGCTTAGGTGGACTAGCGTACACCGGGGAGCTGTTTTTT.

CDR3 residues: CAISVGQGMETQYF. In DNA form, the CDR3 reads TGTGCCATCAGTGTAGGACAGGGGATGGAGACCCAGTACTTC. The chain couples TRBV10-3 to TRBJ2-5; 9 bases match TRBD1. The CDR3 has 14 residues. The trim removed 4 bases at V and 5 bases at J, leaving 5 bases unmatched. CDR1 is ENHRY, CDR2 SYGVKD, per germline.